This is a list of T cell receptor beta chains from one sample in a study of technical replicates of blood from several donors. TCRdb's table, derived via immunoSEQ multiplex PCR, lists solely in-frame clones and lacks some. The data contain some 60,000 clones, 90% to 95% of them singletons. The sample was PBMCs. The receptor source for this set is a human donor in good health. Some clones in this sample may be carry-over from other donors' samples. Both conserved end residues are trimmed from each CDR3. Fields, in order: J gene, V gene, CDR3 protein.

j_gene: TRBJ2-7
v_gene: TRBV5-6
CDR3aa: ASRLIGEQPYEQY

j_gene: TRBJ2-5
v_gene: TRBV5-4
CDR3aa: ASSRSGGAADQY

j_gene: TRBJ2-3
v_gene: TRBV6-1
CDR3aa: ASRAGTSGTDTQY

j_gene: TRBJ2-7
v_gene: TRBV7-9
CDR3aa: ASSSGSDSYEQY

j_gene: TRBJ1-3
v_gene: TRBV9
CDR3aa: ASSGIERQGSSGNTIY

j_gene: TRBJ2-1
v_gene: TRBV9
CDR3aa: ASSDRTGMDEQF

j_gene: TRBJ2-7
v_gene: TRBV25-1
CDR3aa: ASSVTGGESSEQY

j_gene: TRBJ1-1
v_gene: TRBV11-3
CDR3aa: ASSFSTDVNTEAF

j_gene: TRBJ2-7
v_gene: TRBV7-8
CDR3aa: ASSGGQGASYEQY

j_gene: TRBJ2-3
v_gene: TRBV9
CDR3aa: ASSVIADTQY

j_gene: TRBJ2-6
v_gene: TRBV7-3
CDR3aa: ASSELTGANVLT

j_gene: TRBJ2-1
v_gene: TRBV2
CDR3aa: ASSAGLAGVDEQF

j_gene: TRBJ1-4
v_gene: TRBV5-1
CDR3aa: ASGRTGVEKLF

j_gene: TRBJ2-6
v_gene: TRBV5-4
CDR3aa: ASSPKQGADGANVLT

j_gene: TRBJ2-1
v_gene: TRBV2
CDR3aa: ASTRLAGAYNEQF

j_gene: TRBJ1-2
v_gene: TRBV6-1
CDR3aa: ASSGPKRDGYT

j_gene: TRBJ1-2
v_gene: TRBV19
CDR3aa: ASRSTGGGYGYT

j_gene: TRBJ2-2
v_gene: TRBV30
CDR3aa: AWSDGTANTGELF

j_gene: TRBJ1-6
v_gene: TRBV7-9
CDR3aa: ASSSGLIEGYNSPLH

j_gene: TRBJ2-5
v_gene: TRBV7-2
CDR3aa: ASSLVSGGKGSRETQY

j_gene: TRBJ2-3
v_gene: TRBV30
CDR3aa: AWSPLTDTQY

j_gene: TRBJ2-7
v_gene: TRBV30
CDR3aa: AWKFKAGGPYEQY

j_gene: TRBJ2-5
v_gene: TRBV5-1
CDR3aa: ASGISGGLEETQY

j_gene: TRBJ2-7
v_gene: TRBV6-5
CDR3aa: ASSLRSGSSEQY

j_gene: TRBJ1-2
v_gene: TRBV19
CDR3aa: ASSIQGQGGNYGYT

j_gene: TRBJ1-2
v_gene: TRBV7-3
CDR3aa: ASSLQPGVGYT

j_gene: TRBJ2-5
v_gene: TRBV5-1
CDR3aa: ASSLGQAQETQY

j_gene: TRBJ1-1
v_gene: TRBV19
CDR3aa: ASTLTGVTEAF

j_gene: TRBJ2-5
v_gene: TRBV6-1
CDR3aa: ASSEAASSVETQY

j_gene: TRBJ1-1
v_gene: TRBV12-5
CDR3aa: ASGLGGRTYSVF

j_gene: TRBJ2-7
v_gene: TRBV5-4
CDR3aa: ASSRGAEAAYEQY

j_gene: TRBJ2-1
v_gene: TRBV7-8
CDR3aa: ASSFLIEAGVNEQF

j_gene: TRBJ2-4
v_gene: TRBV27
CDR3aa: ASSWTSGGAGGGNIQY

j_gene: TRBJ2-7
v_gene: TRBV7-9
CDR3aa: ASSLAAYEQY

j_gene: TRBJ2-3
v_gene: TRBV6-6
CDR3aa: ASRPGDSGSTDTQY

j_gene: TRBJ2-2
v_gene: TRBV4-2
CDR3aa: ASELAGGPVGELF

j_gene: TRBJ2-3
v_gene: TRBV27
CDR3aa: ASSARDRDPNTQY

j_gene: TRBJ1-3
v_gene: TRBV7-2
CDR3aa: ASSTPSRNTIY

j_gene: TRBJ1-5
v_gene: TRBV15
CDR3aa: ATSRDQGNNQPQH

j_gene: TRBJ2-3
v_gene: TRBV5-1
CDR3aa: ASSSGLAGGQDTQY

j_gene: TRBJ2-6
v_gene: TRBV6-4
CDR3aa: ASSDGLAGISGANVLT

j_gene: TRBJ2-7
v_gene: TRBV7-2
CDR3aa: ASSGDWNYEQY

j_gene: TRBJ1-5
v_gene: TRBV25-1
CDR3aa: ASSATGSGYNQPQH

j_gene: TRBJ2-7
v_gene: TRBV5-6
CDR3aa: ASSLGLAGGREQY

j_gene: TRBJ2-3
v_gene: TRBV11-2
CDR3aa: ASSPYTDTQY

j_gene: TRBJ1-4
v_gene: TRBV7-9
CDR3aa: ASSAGRGANEKLF

j_gene: TRBJ2-1
v_gene: TRBV7-9
CDR3aa: ASSLGEYNEQF

j_gene: TRBJ2-5
v_gene: TRBV2
CDR3aa: ASSEERLAGQETQY

j_gene: TRBJ2-2
v_gene: TRBV4-3
CDR3aa: ASSQAGVLAASNTGELF

j_gene: TRBJ2-1
v_gene: TRBV19
CDR3aa: ASTGGGPGQF

j_gene: TRBJ1-5
v_gene: TRBV4-3
CDR3aa: ASSQQTTNQPQH

j_gene: TRBJ2-5
v_gene: TRBV9
CDR3aa: ASSMTSWGQETQY

j_gene: TRBJ2-1
v_gene: TRBV10-3
CDR3aa: AISEEGRVSGYNEQF

j_gene: TRBJ1-1
v_gene: TRBV4-3
CDR3aa: ASSQDKGLGTEAF

j_gene: TRBJ1-2
v_gene: TRBV5-6
CDR3aa: ASSFVGVNYGYT

j_gene: TRBJ1-2
v_gene: TRBV30
CDR3aa: AWDRSMVGYT

j_gene: TRBJ2-1
v_gene: TRBV27
CDR3aa: ASSISGSYNEQF

j_gene: TRBJ2-3
v_gene: TRBV9
CDR3aa: ASSARTGNTDTQY

j_gene: TRBJ2-3
v_gene: TRBV7-8
CDR3aa: ASSIAGGTDTQY

j_gene: TRBJ2-7
v_gene: TRBV14
CDR3aa: ASSQDGGYEQY